Below are 19 T cell receptor beta chains sequenced from a single sample in a study of T cells in Graves' hyperthyroidism and ophthalmopathy. Amplification of TCR beta CDR3 regions was performed using RNA transcripts as template. A first-round RT-PCR of the TCR CDR3 used the HTBI primer set. TCRdb re-called the multiplex PCR reads through MiXCR, storing one row per CDR3 protein. The sample holds approximately 400,000 distinct CDR3 sequences, roughly 19% seen once. The sequencing sample was made of blood. The receptors stem from a woman aged 18-29 years with Graves' hyperthyroidism.

This clonotype was seen at least ten times. The chain joins TRBV19 to TRBJ1-5, with D possibly being TRBD1 (6 bases). This CDR3 spans 18 amino acids. Trimming left V 4 bases short and J 7 bases short, with 26 bases between. Germline lookup yields CDR1 LNHDA and CDR2 SQIVND (reference sequence). For the CDR3, the DNA is TGTGCCAGTAGTAGGGATGGCGGGGGCTACTCAGGGCTGCAGCCCCAGCATTTT. This codes for CASSRDGGGYSGLQPQHF.

This clonotype has at least ten counts. This chain links TRBV12-3 or TRBV12-4 with TRBJ1-5; 8 nucleotides agree with TRBD1. V lost 6 bases and J lost 5; bases outside the gene matches: 9. The CDR3 spans 15 residues. The CDR3 here is CASSRGQGGDQPQHF. CDR3 DNA sequence: TGTGCCAGCAGCCGCGGACAGGGAGGGGATCAGCCCCAGCATTTT.

This clonotype appeared many times. The genes are TRBV5-1 and TRBJ1-3; D ambiguous. The V gene lost 1 base and the J gene lost 4 bases, with 12 bases spanning the gap. The CDR3 has 15 amino acids. The germline gives CDR1 SGHRS, CDR2 YFSETQ. The CDR3 region is CASSLFGHEGNTIYF. The CDR3 DNA reads as TGCGCCAGCAGCTTGTTCGGGCACGAAGGAAACACCATATATTTT.

This clonotype came up many times. The CDR3 spells CASSDQGGYGYTF. As DNA, the CDR3 is TGTGCCAGCAGTGACCAGGGAGGCTATGGCTACACCTTC. The chain uses TRBV6-1 and TRBJ1-2; TRBD1 might be the D (5 bases). This CDR3 region has 13 residues. The V and J ends lost 3 bases and 4 bases respectively, with 9 bases between them. The germline V gene has CDR1 MNHNS and CDR2 SASEGT.

This clonotype came up many times. This chain joins TRBV12-3 or TRBV12-4 and TRBJ1-5; D uncertain. CDR3 length equals 15 residues. V was pared by 2 bases and J by 2 bases, with 10 bases between. In nucleotides, the CDR3 is TGTGCCAGCAGTTTATATAGGGAGGGCAATCAGCCCCAGCATTTT. The encoded protein is CASSLYREGNQPQHF.

This clonotype has at least ten counts. The chain employs TRBV20-1 and TRBJ1-2; D gene unclear. Germline CDR1 is DFQATT and CDR2 is SNEGSKA (reference sequence). Trimming pared 4 bases from V and 6 bases from J, leaving 6 bases between. The CDR3 length is 10 residues. The CDR3 is CSATQDGYTF. As DNA, the CDR3 is TGCAGTGCTACGCAGGATGGCTACACCTTC.

This clonotype was found many times. The chain has TRBV27 and TRBJ1-5; no definite D call. The CDR3 is made up of 15 amino acids. Germline CDR1 and CDR2: MNHEY and SMNVEV (reference sequence). Trimming took off 9 bases at V and 3 bases at J, with 18 bases between the two ends. CDR3 protein: CASSRAPRFNQPQHF. Written as DNA, the CDR3 is TGTGCCAGTAGCCGGGCCCCACGATTCAATCAGCCCCAGCATTTT.

V usage is TRBV19 and J usage is TRBJ1-2; D call uncertain. The CDR3 contains 15 residues. CDR1 and CDR2 (germline): LNHDA, SQIVND (reference sequence). Trimming shortened V by 3 bases and J by 0 bases, and 11 bases separated the two germline ends. CDR3: CASSMRANTNYGYTF. The DNA for the CDR3 is TGTGCCAGTAGTATGAGGGCGAATACTAACTATGGCTACACCTTC.

This clonotype was seen repeatedly, ten times or more. The chain employs TRBV11-2 and TRBJ2-5; TRBD1 matches at 9 bases. CDR1 is SGHAT and CDR2 is FQNNGV in the germline V gene. This CDR3 is 14 amino acids long. With 5 bases clipped from V and 5 bases from J, the junction kept 6 bases outside the gene matches. The CDR3 region is CASSDGQGRETQYF. CDR3 DNA sequence: TGTGCCAGCAGCGATGGACAGGGGAGGGAGACCCAGTACTTC. Full variable domain (outside the CDR3, taken from reference TRBV11-2 and TRBJ2-5): EAGVAQSPRYKIIEKRQSVAFWCNPISGHATLYWYQQILGQGPKLLIQFQNNGVVDDSQLPKDRFSAERLKGVDSTLKIQPAKLEDSAVYLCASSDGQGRETQYFGPGTRLLVL.

This clonotype was seen repeatedly, ten times or more. This chain connects TRBV5-1 to TRBJ2-4; D remains unclear. The CDR3 spans 14 residues. CDR1 is SGHRS and CDR2 is YFSETQ in the germline V gene. The V gene lost 0 bases and the J gene lost 0 bases, with 4 bases spanning the gap. The CDR3 sequence is CASSLEIAKNIQYF. CDR3 sequence (DNA): TGCGCCAGCAGCTTGGAGATAGCCAAAAACATTCAGTACTTC. The complete variable domain, with remaining parts taken from reference TRBV5-1 and TRBJ2-4, reads KAGVTQTPRYLIKTRGQQVTLSCSPISGHRSVSWYQQTPGQGLQFLFEYFSETQRNKGNFPGRFSGRQFSNSRSEMNVSTLELGDSALYLCASSLEIAKNIQYFGAGTRLSVL.

This clonotype was observed a few times. The rearrangement uses TRBV19 and TRBJ1-1; tentative D call: TRBD1 (5 bases). The CDR3 runs to 14 residues. The germline gives CDR1 LNHDA, CDR2 SQIVND (reference sequence). The V gene lost 5 bases and the J gene lost 1 base, with 11 bases spanning the gap. The CDR3 is CASSFGHSNTEAFF. The CDR3 nucleotides read TGTGCCAGTAGTTTCGGACACTCGAACACTGAAGCTTTCTTT.

This clonotype has a count of ten or more. The rearrangement uses TRBV13 and TRBJ2-2, with TRBD2 identical over 10 bases. The germline V gene has CDR1 PRHDT and CDR2 FYEKMQ (reference sequence). CDR3 length equals 14 residues. Germline trimming cut 8 bases from V and 4 bases from J; bases unmatched to any gene: 4. The CDR3 sequence: CASGLAASTGELFF. The CDR3 nucleotides are TGTGCCAGCGGACTAGCGGCTTCCACCGGGGAGCTGTTTTTT.

This clonotype was detected ten times or more. The chain has TRBV12-3 or TRBV12-4 and TRBJ1-1, with D perhaps TRBD1 (5 bases). V lost 3 bases and J lost 4, with 9 bases in between. CDR3 length equals 13 residues. The CDR3 loop is CASSFAGATEAFF. Here the CDR3 DNA reads TGTGCCAGCAGTTTCGCTGGGGCCACTGAAGCTTTCTTT.

The gene calls are TRBV27 and TRBJ2-2; weak D call: TRBD2 (6 bases). The CDR3 runs to 15 residues. Germline CDR1 MNHEY, CDR2 SMNVEV (reference sequence). Trimming took 5 bases from V and 5 from J, leaving 15 bases between them. The CDR3 protein is CASSNREGRTGELFF. The CDR3 DNA follows: TGTGCCAGCAGTAACCGAGAGGGGAGGACCGGGGAGCTGTTTTTT.

This clonotype appeared many times. This sequence joins TRBV20-1 and TRBJ1-5; 10 bases agree with TRBD1. Germline CDR1 DFQATT, CDR2 SNEGSKA (reference sequence). This CDR3 contains 17 residues. Germline trimming cut 1 base from V and 3 bases from J; bases unmatched to any gene: 9. The CDR3 protein is CSARAIGDRGPNQPQHF. In DNA form, the CDR3 reads TGCAGTGCTAGAGCGATAGGGGACAGGGGACCCAATCAGCCCCAGCATTTT.

The table lists this clonotype with many counts. The rearrangement joins TRBV12-3 or TRBV12-4 to TRBJ1-1; a weak D match, TRBD1 (6 bases). The V end was cut by 6 bases, the J end by 5 bases, with 16 bases between. CDR3 length equals 14 residues. In DNA form, the CDR3 reads TGTGCCAGCAGCATAGGGGGTGAGGATACTGAAGCTTTCTTT. Its protein is CASSIGGEDTEAFF.

The sample holds many counts of this clonotype. The chain links TRBV6-1 to TRBJ2-2; 7 bases are a match to TRBD2. The CDR3 runs to 14 residues. J gave up 7 bases and V 5 bases, and 7 bases lay outside the gene matches. CDR1 and CDR2 (germline): MNHNS, SASEGT. This CDR3 reads CASSPGGGIGELFF. The CDR3 DNA reads as TGTGCCAGCAGTCCCGGGGGAGGGATCGGGGAGCTGTTTTTT.

The chain has TRBV6-5 and TRBJ1-2, with D possibly being TRBD1 (5 bases). This CDR3 contains 12 residues. Trimming shortened V by 2 bases and J by 7 bases, and 8 bases separated the two germline ends. Germline lookup yields CDR1 MNHEY and CDR2 SVGAGI. The DNA of the CDR3 is TGTGCCAGCAGTTACCCGGGGCCTGGCTACACCTTC. Protein: CASSYPGPGYTF.

This clonotype has a count of ten or more. This chain joins TRBV20-1 and TRBJ1-1; unclear D gene. Germline V lookup: CDR1 DFQATT, CDR2 SNEGSKA (reference sequence). V lost 4 bases to trimming and J lost 4 bases, with 13 bases between them. This CDR3 has 13 amino acids. CDR3 sequence reads: CSATPRYATEAFF. CDR3 DNA sequence: TGCAGTGCTACCCCTAGATATGCCACTGAAGCTTTCTTT.